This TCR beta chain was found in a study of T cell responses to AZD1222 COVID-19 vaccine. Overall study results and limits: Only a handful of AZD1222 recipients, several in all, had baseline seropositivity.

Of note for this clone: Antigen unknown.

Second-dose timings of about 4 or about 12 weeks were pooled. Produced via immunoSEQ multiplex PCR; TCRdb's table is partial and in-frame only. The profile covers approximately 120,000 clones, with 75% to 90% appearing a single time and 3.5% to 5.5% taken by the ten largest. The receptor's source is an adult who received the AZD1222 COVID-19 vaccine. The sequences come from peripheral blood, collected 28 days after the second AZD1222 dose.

CDR3 sequence: CASSLRSRGQLYEQYF. In nucleotides, the CDR3 is TGCGCCAGCAGCTTGAGGTCCCGGGGACAGCTCTACGAGCAGTACTTC. The chain carries TRBV5-1 and TRBJ2-7; TRBD1 agrees at 7 bases. Germline values: CDR1 SGHRS, CDR2 YFSETQ. CDR3 length equals 16 residues. Trimming cost V 1 base and J 3 bases; bases outside gene matches: 10.